This T cell receptor (beta chain) is from a study of T cell responses to AZD1222 COVID-19 vaccine. Clones were read by immunoSEQ multiplex PCR, and TCRdb kept only the in-frame ones, dropping some. This table holds 95,000 to 150,000 clones, about 90% found once. This clone has only one observation. The antigen remains unidentified. The V and J ends lost 2 bases and 0 bases, in that order; junction bases with no gene match: 6. Per germline, CDR1 SGHKS and CDR2 YYEKEE (reference sequence). The length of the CDR3 is 16 residues. Whole-study results and caveats: Baseline seropositivity occurred in only a handful of AZD1222 recipients.

The rearrangement joins TRBV5-5 to TRBJ2-3; TRBD1 matches 7 bases. The receptor's source is an adult who received the AZD1222 COVID-19 vaccine. Material: peripheral blood, obtained 28 days after the second AZD1222 dose. The CDR3 bases are TGTGCCAGCAGCTTAAACAGGGGTTATAGCACAGATACGCAGTATTTT. It yields the protein CASSLNRGYSTDTQYF.